This entry lists 23 T cell receptor beta chains sequenced from one sample in a study of cytomegalovirus exposure and HLA in healthy donors. Assay: immunoSEQ multiplex PCR; the TCRdb copy retains only in-frame clones and omits some. Of about 73,000 clones in the sample, roughly 96% were seen once. The sample consisted of PBMCs. The receptors were sampled from a man younger than 35 in good health and CMV-seronegative.

V is TRBV30 and J is TRBJ1-2; D unclear. This CDR3 spans 14 amino acids. V was pared by 0 bases and J by 5 bases, with 13 bases between. CDR1 GTSNPN and CDR2 SVGIG come from the germline V gene (reference sequence). The DNA for the CDR3 is TGTGCCTGGAGTGTCCGACGGGAATCTTATGGCTACACCTTC. Protein product: CAWSVRRESYGYTF.

The chain has TRBV30 and TRBJ1-3; the match to TRBD1 covers 9 bases. J was trimmed by 9 bases and V by 1 base; bases with no gene match: 4. CDR1 and CDR2 from the germline V gene are GTSNPN and SVGIG (reference sequence). This CDR3 comprises 13 residues. The CDR3 spells CAWSARQGVTIYF. In DNA form, the CDR3 reads TGTGCCTGGAGTGCACGACAGGGGGTCACCATATATTTT.

The CDR3 sequence: CASSSQGREQPQHF. The CDR3 nucleotides are TGTGCCAGCAGTTCACAGGGGCGGGAACAGCCCCAGCATTTT. The chain links TRBV28 to TRBJ1-5, with TRBD1 matching 7 bases. CDR3 length: 14 amino acids. Germline loops: CDR1 MDHEN, CDR2 SYDVKM. J lost 7 bases, V lost 4 bases, and 7 bases had no gene match.

This clone was counted a single time. V usage is TRBV28 and J usage is TRBJ1-2, with TRBD1 as a possible D gene (5 bases). Trimming shortened V by 0 bases and J by 5 bases, and 7 bases separated the two germline ends. CDR3 length equals 13 residues. CDR1 is MDHEN, CDR2 SYDVKM, per germline. The CDR3 DNA sequence: TGTGCCAGCAGTTTATGGGGGGGGTATGGCTACACCTTC. This translates into CASSLWGGYGYTF.

The chain combines TRBV6-1 with TRBJ1-6, with D perhaps matching TRBD1 (6 bases). The CDR3 extends over 15 amino acids. Trimming took 3 bases from V and 14 from J, leaving 20 bases between them. Per germline, CDR1 MNHNS and CDR2 SASEGT. As DNA, the CDR3 is TGTGCCAGCAGTGATAGCGGGCAGGGGTTTTACACCCTCCACTTT. This sequence encodes CASSDSGQGFYTLHF.

The CDR3 DNA is TGTGCCCTAGGGGTGGACCCTGGAAACACCATATATTTT. Translated: CALGVDPGNTIYF. The chain is built from TRBV30 and TRBJ1-3; the D gene is possibly TRBD1 (5 bases). This CDR3 region has 13 residues. V lost 8 bases, J lost 2 bases, and 13 bases lay in between. Germline V gene data show CDR1 as GTSNPN and CDR2 as SVGIG (reference sequence).

The V call is TRBV5-1, the J call TRBJ1-1; D not resolved. Deletions cut 1 base from V and 5 bases from J, with 18 bases between. The CDR3 has 16 amino acids. Germline V CDR1 and CDR2: SGHRS, YFSETQ. The CDR3 DNA sequence: TGCGCCAGCAGCTTGCTCGGCGGGCGGGAAGGGACTGAAGCTTTCTTT. This sequence encodes CASSLLGGREGTEAFF.

The gene calls are TRBV19 and TRBJ1-1; 9 nucleotides agree with TRBD1. The junction had 8 bases not matched to a gene; V was cut back by 4 bases and J by 5 bases. The V gene's germline CDR1 is LNHDA and CDR2 SQIVND (reference sequence). The CDR3 has 15 residues. The CDR3 loop reads CASSTTGTGKTEAFF. DNA for the CDR3: TGTGCCAGTAGTACCACCGGGACAGGGAAAACTGAAGCTTTCTTT. Drawing the rest from reference TRBV19 and TRBJ1-1, the complete variable domain is DGGITQSPKYLFRKEGQNVTLSCEQNLNHDAMYWYRQDPGQGLRLIYYSQIVNDFQKGDIAEGYSVSREKKESFPLTVTSAQKNPTAFYLCASSTTGTGKTEAFFGQGTRLTVV.

The chain recombines TRBV27 with TRBJ2-3, with D possibly matching TRBD2 (6 bases). The CDR3 consists of 16 residues. Germline CDR1 is MNHEY and CDR2 is SMNVEV (reference sequence). Trimming removed 6 bases from V and 5 bases from J, with 21 bases in between. CDR3 protein: CASSKILALPQDTQYF. The CDR3 region has the DNA TGTGCCAGCAGCAAAATACTAGCCCTGCCCCAAGATACGCAGTATTTT.

This clone was observed a single time. The chain couples TRBV20-1 to TRBJ1-1, with D perhaps TRBD1 (6 bases). V lost 5 bases to trimming and J lost 11 bases, with 15 bases between them. Germline V CDR1 and CDR2: DFQATT, SNEGSKA (reference sequence). CDR3 length: 11 amino acids. The CDR3 reads CSALSLGAAFF. CDR3 bases: TGCAGTGCTCTATCCCTGGGGGCCGCTTTCTTT.

The V and J genes are TRBV7-9 and TRBJ2-1; the D is unclear. Germline-derived CDR1 and CDR2 are SEHNR and FQNEAQ (reference sequence). CDR3 length: 15 residues. V dropped 3 bases and J dropped 1 base, with 10 bases sitting between them. CDR3 nucleotide sequence: TGTGCCAGCAGCTTTCCCGGGTCTTCCTACAATGAGCAGTTCTTC. Encoded protein: CASSFPGSSYNEQFF.

This chain joins TRBV10-2 and TRBJ2-5; 7 bases align to TRBD2. The end of the DNA fits TRBJ2-7 better, so the J call may be wrong. Per germline, CDR1 WSHSY and CDR2 SAAADI. CDR3 length: 14 amino acids. This CDR3 is CASSESGGSYEQYF. CDR3 nucleotides: TGCGCCAGCAGTGAGTCCGGGGGGTCCTACGAGCAGTACTTC.

V gene TRBV5-1 combines with J gene TRBJ1-3; no clear D. Germline V gene sequence: CDR1 SGHRS, CDR2 YFSETQ. This CDR3 has 14 amino acids. V lost 4 bases, J lost 0 bases, and 8 bases lay in between. CDR3 sequence reads: CASSRGSSGNTIYF. The CDR3 region has the DNA TGCGCCAGCAGCCGGGGTAGCTCTGGAAACACCATATATTTT.

This chain connects TRBV9 to TRBJ2-3; tentative D call: TRBD1 (5 bases). V lost 0 bases and J lost 5, with 10 bases in between. Germline values: CDR1 SGDLS, CDR2 YYNGEE. The CDR3 runs 14 residues. CDR3 DNA sequence: TGTGCCAGCAGCGTAGATGGGGCAGGAGATACGCAGTATTTT. Translation: CASSVDGAGDTQYF.

The V call is TRBV29-1, the J call TRBJ1-2, with D uncertain. CDR3 size: 11 residues. CDR1 is SQVTM and CDR2 is ANQGSEA in the germline V gene. V was clipped by 4 bases and J by 4 bases, with 7 bases between them. CDR3: CSVVLAYGYTF. For the CDR3, the DNA is TGCAGCGTTGTGTTGGCCTATGGCTACACCTTC.

The chain combines TRBV7-6 with TRBJ1-1; D is unclear. The CDR3 covers 14 residues. The V end was cut by 2 bases, the J end by 4 bases, with 11 bases between. Germline V gene lookup returns CDR1 SGHVS and CDR2 FNYEAQ. CDR3 sequence (DNA): TGTGCCAGCAGCTTACGGGGTAGTATCACTGAAGCTTTCTTT. Residues: CASSLRGSITEAFF.

The CDR3 DNA follows: TGTGCCAGCAGTTACCATGACAGGGGTCGTGAAGCTTTCTTT. Its protein product is CASSYHDRGREAFF. This rearrangement joins TRBV6-5 to TRBJ1-1, with 8 bases aligning to TRBD1. Losses at the gene ends were 2 bases for V and 7 bases for J; bases not matched to a gene: 6. Germline V gene lookup returns CDR1 MNHEY and CDR2 SVGAGI. This CDR3 is 14 amino acids long.

A single count supports this clone. The chain is built from TRBV7-6 and TRBJ2-5, with TRBD1 matching 8 bases. This CDR3 contains 15 residues. The junction had 9 bases not matched to a gene; V was cut back by 4 bases and J by 5 bases. CDR1 and CDR2 from the germline V gene are SGHVS and FNYEAQ. CDR3 sequence (DNA): TGTGCCAGCAGCTCGGACCAGGGGGCGCGGGAGACCCAGTACTTC. Translation gives CASSSDQGARETQYF.

The chain employs TRBV10-2 and TRBJ2-3; 10 positions agree with TRBD2. This CDR3 has 16 residues. Germline CDR1 WSHSY, CDR2 SAAADI. V shed 9 bases, J shed 6 bases, and the junction held 15 bases outside the gene matches. The DNA of the CDR3 is TGCGCCAGTCAACCACGGAGCGGGGGGGCCAGGGATACGCAGTATTTT. Its translation: CASQPRSGGARDTQYF.

This clone was seen only once. The chain links TRBV30 to TRBJ2-7; 7 nucleotides agree with TRBD1. The CDR3 runs 13 residues. Per germline, CDR1 GTSNPN and CDR2 SVGIG (reference sequence). Germline trimming cut 2 bases from V and 1 base from J; bases unmatched to any gene: 2. The DNA of the CDR3 is TGTGCCTGGAGTTCGGGACAGTCCTACGAGCAGTACTTC. The encoded protein is CAWSSGQSYEQYF.

The V gene is TRBV10-3, the J gene TRBJ2-1, with 10 bases matching TRBD2. The CDR3 extends over 13 amino acids. The germline V gene has CDR1 ENHRY and CDR2 SYGVKD. Trimming took 7 bases from V and 5 from J; bases not matched to a gene: 2. Written as DNA, the CDR3 is TGTGCCATCACCGGACTAGCGGACAATGAGCAGTTCTTC. It is translated as CAITGLADNEQFF.

The chain uses TRBV9 and TRBJ2-1; the D gene is possibly TRBD2 (5 bases). Trimming shortened V by 4 bases and J by 10 bases, and 9 bases separated the two germline ends. Germline V CDR1 and CDR2: SGDLS, YYNGEE. The CDR3 is 11 amino acids. The CDR3 sequence is CASSSPGEQFF. The CDR3 coding sequence is TGTGCCAGCAGCTCCCCGGGGGAGCAGTTCTTC.

In nucleotides, the CDR3 is TGTGCCAGCAGCCAGGCTCGTACAGGATTGGGAGGAAACACCATATATTTT. It specifies CASSQARTGLGGNTIYF. The rearrangement uses TRBV4-2 and TRBJ1-3; maybe TRBD1 (5 bases). Germline V gene sequence: CDR1 LGHNA, CDR2 YNFKEQ. This CDR3 comprises 17 residues. V gave up 3 bases and J gave up 4 bases, with 19 bases separating them.